These T cell receptor beta chains were read from a single sample in a study of T cell changes during pregnancy in multiple sclerosis. Some clones are missing from TCRdb's copy, which holds only in-frame ones; the method was immunoSEQ multiplex PCR. The table shows 70,000 to 95,000 clones, with approximately 92% occurring only once. The starting material was peripheral blood, obtained in the second trimester of pregnancy. These receptor sequences come from a female donor in good health, enrolled as a control in a pregnancy study. The CDR3 runs from the conserved cysteine through the conserved F or W. The D gene is left open where the match is weak. The listing skips clone size in some rows; elsewhere it reads once, few, many or a size class.

J gene	D gene	V gene	clone size	CDR3 protein	CDR3 DNA
TRBJ2-3	TRBD1	TRBV6-6	once	CASSSGTGGIDTQYF	TGTGCCAGCAGTTCCGGGACAGGGGGTATAGATACGCAGTATTTT
TRBJ1-1	.	TRBV14	few	CASSQAAGLGAFF	TGTGCCAGCAGCCAAGCAGCGGGGCTTGGGGCTTTCTTT
TRBJ1-1	.	TRBV9	.	CASRPQSEAFF	TGTGCCAGCCGCCCACAGTCGGAAGCTTTCTTT
TRBJ2-3	.	TRBV19	.	CASSPQSGTDTQYF	TGTGCCAGTAGTCCGCAGAGCGGCACAGATACGCAGTATTTT
TRBJ1-1	.	TRBV7-6	.	CASSLNRAREAFF	TGTGCCAGCAGCTTAAACAGGGCACGAGAAGCTTTCTTT
TRBJ2-7	.	TRBV29-1	.	CSVEQGGDEQYF	TGCAGCGTTGAACAGGGCGGAGACGAGCAGTACTTC
TRBJ2-3	TRBD1	TRBV7-9	.	CASARRTGAYTDTQYF	TGTGCCAGCGCACGTAGAACAGGGGCCTACACAGATACGCAGTATTTT
TRBJ2-5	TRBD1	TRBV7-9	.	CASSLVGQHRGRRETQYF	TGTGCCAGCAGCTTAGTTGGGCAGCACAGGGGCAGGCGGGAGACCCAGTACTTC
TRBJ2-7	TRBD1	TRBV18	.	CASAPGTGSSYEQYF	TGTGCCAGCGCCCCCGGGACAGGTAGCTCCTACGAGCAGTACTTC
TRBJ2-7	.	TRBV6-5	.	CASSRTVNSYEQYF	TGTGCCAGCAGTCGGACAGTTAACTCCTACGAGCAGTACTTC
TRBJ2-2	.	TRBV18	once	CASGQVTGELFF	TGTGCCAGCGGCCAGGTCACCGGGGAGCTGTTTTTT
TRBJ1-2	TRBD1	TRBV28	.	CASRKTGTGTYGYTF	TGTGCCAGCAGAAAAACTGGGACAGGGACCTATGGCTACACCTTC
TRBJ1-4	.	TRBV6-1	.	CASSEIVSGPATNEKLFF	TGTGCCAGCAGTGAAATTGTCTCGGGTCCTGCAACTAATGAAAAACTGTTTTTT
TRBJ1-2	.	TRBV10-3	.	CAISEEGGLGGYTF	TGTGCCATCAGTGAGGAGGGCGGACTAGGTGGCTACACCTTC
TRBJ1-1	TRBD1	TRBV27	.	CASSGDRVTEAFF	TGTGCCAGCAGTGGGGACAGGGTCACTGAAGCTTTCTTT
TRBJ2-3	TRBD2	TRBV19	.	CASRTRVASTDTQYF	TGTGCCAGCCGGACTAGAGTAGCTAGCACAGATACGCAGTATTTT
TRBJ2-5	.	TRBV14	.	CASSPFKSGTSPQYF	TGTGCCAGCAGCCCCTTCAAGAGCGGCACCTCCCCCCAGTACTTC
TRBJ2-5	TRBD2	TRBV11-2	.	CASSPWTSGEETQYF	TGTGCCAGCAGCCCCTGGACTAGCGGGGAAGAGACCCAGTACTTC
TRBJ2-1	.	TRBV4-2	.	CASSLLGGLSYNEQFF	TGTGCCAGCAGCCTACTGGGGGGGCTGTCCTACAATGAGCAGTTCTTC
TRBJ1-3	TRBD1	TRBV28	.	CASSLAGGVRNTIYF	TGTGCCAGCAGTTTAGCAGGGGGCGTGAGAAACACCATATATTTT
TRBJ1-1	.	TRBV29-1	.	CSVERETEAFF	TGCAGCGTTGAACGAGAAACTGAAGCTTTCTTT
TRBJ2-1	.	TRBV5-6	.	CASSQNNEQFF	TGTGCCAGCAGCCAGAACAATGAGCAGTTCTTC
TRBJ1-2	TRBD1	TRBV10-3	.	CAISGWDRTNYGYTF	TGTGCCATCAGTGGATGGGACAGGACTAACTATGGCTACACCTTC
TRBJ1-3	TRBD1	TRBV28	.	CASSKTGASGNTIYF	TGTGCCAGCAGTAAGACAGGGGCTTCTGGAAACACCATATATTTT
TRBJ1-2	.	TRBV28	.	CASNSPTSGDYGYTF	TGTGCCAGCAATTCTCCAACCTCCGGGGACTATGGCTACACCTTC
TRBJ1-1	.	TRBV6-6	once	CASARTGTLNTEAFF	TGTGCCAGCGCCCGAACAGGGACACTGAACACTGAAGCTTTCTTT
TRBJ1-5	.	TRBV7-2	.	CASSRLRDSQPQHF	TGTGCCAGCAGCCGACTGCGGGACTCTCAGCCCCAGCATTTT
TRBJ2-7	.	TRBV13	.	CASSPKNRDEQYF	TGTGCCAGCAGCCCCAAGAACAGGGACGAGCAGTACTTC
TRBJ1-2	TRBD1	TRBV10-3	.	CAISESTGQFNYGYTF	TGTGCCATCAGTGAGTCGACAGGGCAATTCAACTATGGCTACACCTTC
TRBJ1-1	TRBD1	TRBV19	once	CASNSPTGGAEVAFF	TGTGCCAGTAATTCTCCGACAGGGGGCGCCGAAGTAGCTTTCTTT
TRBJ1-5	TRBD1	TRBV19	once	CASSILLDRGGNQPQHF	TGTGCCAGTAGTATCCTCCTAGACAGGGGGGGCAATCAGCCCCAGCATTTT
TRBJ2-3	.	TRBV7-2	.	CASSFGDGTDTQYF	TGTGCCAGCAGCTTCGGAGATGGCACAGATACGCAGTATTTT
TRBJ1-4	.	TRBV19	.	CASSGFRTNEKLFF	TGTGCCAGTAGCGGGTTCCGAACTAATGAAAAACTGTTTTTT
TRBJ2-1	TRBD2	TRBV19	.	CASRTSGGRNNEQFF	TGTGCCAGTAGGACTAGCGGGGGGCGAAACAATGAGCAGTTCTTC
TRBJ1-5	.	TRBV7-9	.	CASSHIPRGIRGNQPQHF	TGTGCCAGCAGCCATATCCCTCGGGGGATTAGGGGCAATCAGCCCCAGCATTTT
TRBJ1-2	.	TRBV7-9	.	CATVVEGGNGYTF	TGTGCCACCGTGGTTGAGGGAGGGAATGGCTACACCTTC
TRBJ2-1	.	TRBV28	.	CASSLGLAFSSYNEQFF	TGTGCCAGCAGTTTAGGCCTAGCGTTCAGCTCCTACAATGAGCAGTTCTTC
TRBJ2-1	TRBD2	TRBV10-3	.	CAISDPRGGNNEQFF	TGTGCCATCAGTGATCCCCGGGGGGGGAACAATGAGCAGTTCTTC
TRBJ2-2	TRBD1	TRBV7-2	.	CASSFSSGQSTGELFF	TGTGCCAGCAGCTTTTCTTCGGGACAGAGCACCGGGGAGCTGTTTTTT
TRBJ2-7	TRBD1	TRBV4-3	.	CASSHAGTGGGEQYF	TGCGCCAGCAGCCACGCCGGGACAGGGGGCGGGGAGCAGTACTTC
TRBJ2-3	.	TRBV29-1	.	CSAGADSTDTQYF	TGCAGCGCCGGCGCGGATAGCACAGATACGCAGTATTTT
TRBJ1-1	TRBD1	TRBV6-5	.	CASSTWTGGGMDAFF	TGTGCCAGCAGTACATGGACAGGGGGCGGCATGGATGCTTTCTTT
TRBJ1-1	TRBD1	TRBV19	.	CASSTGGRSAAEAFF	TGTGCCAGTAGTACAGGGGGGCGTTCTGCTGCTGAAGCTTTCTTT
TRBJ2-3	TRBD2	TRBV4-2	.	CASSQGLAGLDTQYF	TGTGCCAGCAGCCAAGGACTAGCGGGTTTAGATACGCAGTATTTT
TRBJ1-2	TRBD1	TRBV6-4	.	CASSPGTGNIGYTF	TGTGCCAGCAGCCCTGGGACAGGGAATATCGGCTACACCTTC
TRBJ2-1	TRBD2	TRBV14	.	CASSPGGASEFF	TGTGCCAGCAGTCCCGGGGGGGCGTCGGAGTTCTTC
TRBJ1-1	TRBD1	TRBV30	few	CAWGTGMNTEAFF	TGTGCCTGGGGGACAGGGATGAACACTGAAGCTTTCTTT
TRBJ2-7	TRBD1	TRBV7-3	.	CASSFGTGAYEQYF	TGTGCCAGCAGCTTTGGGACAGGCGCCTACGAGCAGTACTTC
TRBJ2-1	.	TRBV7-9	.	CASSLSGDEQFF	TGTGCCAGCAGCCTCTCGGGGGATGAGCAGTTCTTC
TRBJ1-3	.	TRBV4-1	.	CASSQAPLGNSGNTIYF	TGCGCCAGCAGCCAGGCGCCTCTAGGAAACTCTGGAAACACCATATATTTT
TRBJ2-1	TRBD1	TRBV15	.	CATRNALGQGKNNEQFF	TGTGCCACCAGGAACGCGCTGGGACAGGGGAAGAACAATGAGCAGTTCTTC
TRBJ1-5	.	TRBV7-9	.	CASSQSGGNQPQHF	TGTGCCAGCAGCCAGTCAGGGGGCAATCAGCCCCAGCATTTT
TRBJ2-5	.	TRBV29-1	.	CSVEDRETQYF	TGCAGCGTTGAAGACAGGGAGACCCAGTACTTC
TRBJ2-7	TRBD2	TRBV4-1	.	CASSQPGGGSGVPSYEQYF	TGCGCCAGCAGCCAACCCGGTGGGGGGAGCGGGGTCCCATCCTACGAGCAGTACTTC
TRBJ2-5	.	TRBV5-6	.	CASRAVQETQYF	TGTGCCAGCAGGGCCGTTCAAGAGACCCAGTACTTC